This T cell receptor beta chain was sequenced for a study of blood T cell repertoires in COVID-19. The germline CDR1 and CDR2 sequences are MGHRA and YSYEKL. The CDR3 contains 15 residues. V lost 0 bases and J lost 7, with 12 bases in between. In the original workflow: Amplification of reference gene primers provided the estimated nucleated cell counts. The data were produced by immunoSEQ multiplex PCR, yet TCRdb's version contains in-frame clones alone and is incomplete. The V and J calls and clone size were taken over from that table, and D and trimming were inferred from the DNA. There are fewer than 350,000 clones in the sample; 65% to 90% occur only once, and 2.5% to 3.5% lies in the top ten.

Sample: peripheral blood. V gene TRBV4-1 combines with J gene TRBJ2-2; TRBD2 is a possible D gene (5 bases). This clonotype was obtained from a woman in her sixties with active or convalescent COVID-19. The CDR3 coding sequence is TGCGCCAGCAGCCAAGATTGGAGGAGTGGCGGGGAGCTGTTTTTT. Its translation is CASSQDWRSGGELFF.